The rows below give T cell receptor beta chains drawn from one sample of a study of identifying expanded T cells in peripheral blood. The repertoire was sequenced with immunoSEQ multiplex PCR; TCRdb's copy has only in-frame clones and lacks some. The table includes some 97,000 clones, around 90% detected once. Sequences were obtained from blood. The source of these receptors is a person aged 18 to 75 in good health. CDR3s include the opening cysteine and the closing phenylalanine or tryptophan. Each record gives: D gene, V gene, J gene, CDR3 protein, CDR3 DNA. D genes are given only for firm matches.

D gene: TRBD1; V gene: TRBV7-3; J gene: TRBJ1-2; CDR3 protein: CASSPLTGGELSTF; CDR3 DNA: TGTGCCAGCAGCCCGTTAACAGGGGGCGAATTAAGCACCTTC
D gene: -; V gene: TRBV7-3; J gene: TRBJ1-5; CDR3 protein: CASSLNGGHNQPQHF; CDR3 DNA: TGTGCCAGCAGCTTAAACGGGGGCCATAATCAGCCCCAGCATTTT
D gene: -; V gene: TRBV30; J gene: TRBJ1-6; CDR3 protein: CAWSRLSGVYNSPLHF; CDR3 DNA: TGTGCCTGGAGTCGCCTGTCAGGGGTCTATAATTCACCCCTCCACTTT
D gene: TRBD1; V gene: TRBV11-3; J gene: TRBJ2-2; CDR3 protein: CASSLRQGGTGELFF; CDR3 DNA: TGTGCCAGCAGCTTACGACAGGGGGGGACCGGGGAGCTGTTTTTT
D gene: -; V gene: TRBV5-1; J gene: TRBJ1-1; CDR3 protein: CASSFPDRPNTEAFF; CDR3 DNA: TGCGCCAGCAGCTTTCCGGACAGACCGAACACTGAAGCTTTCTTT
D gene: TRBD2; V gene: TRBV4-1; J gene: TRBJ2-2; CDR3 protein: CASSLRLAGETGELFF; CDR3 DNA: TGCGCCAGCAGCCTCCGACTAGCGGGAGAAACCGGGGAGCTGTTTTTT
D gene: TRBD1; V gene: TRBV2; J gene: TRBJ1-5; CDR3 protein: CASSRTGGQPQHF; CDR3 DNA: TGTGCCAGCAGTCGGACAGGGGGACAGCCCCAGCATTTT
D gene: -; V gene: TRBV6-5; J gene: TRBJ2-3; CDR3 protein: CASSYRGDTQYF; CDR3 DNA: TGTGCCAGCAGTTACCGGGGAGATACGCAGTATTTT
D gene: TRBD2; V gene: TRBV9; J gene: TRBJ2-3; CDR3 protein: CASSVANSGRGNTQYF; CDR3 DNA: TGTGCCAGCAGCGTAGCTAATAGCGGGCGAGGAAATACGCAGTATTTT
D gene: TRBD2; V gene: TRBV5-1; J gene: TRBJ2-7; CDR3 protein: CASSLGAGVREQYF; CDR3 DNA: TGCGCCAGCAGCTTAGGAGCGGGGGTGAGAGAGCAGTACTTC
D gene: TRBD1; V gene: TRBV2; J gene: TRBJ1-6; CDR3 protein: CASTLPGQKNSPLHF; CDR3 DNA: TGTGCCAGCACACTCCCGGGACAGAAGAATTCACCCCTCCACTTT
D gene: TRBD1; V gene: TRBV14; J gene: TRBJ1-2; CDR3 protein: CASSQTGTYGYTF; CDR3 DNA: TGTGCCAGCAGCCAGACAGGGACCTATGGCTACACCTTC
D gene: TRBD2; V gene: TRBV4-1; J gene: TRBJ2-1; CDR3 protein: CASSHTSPGVSGLSSYNEQFF; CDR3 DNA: TGCGCCAGCAGCCACACTTCCCCGGGTGTTAGCGGGCTTAGCTCCTACAATGAGCAGTTCTTC
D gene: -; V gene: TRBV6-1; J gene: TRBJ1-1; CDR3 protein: CASSEVGGDTEAFF; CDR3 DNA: TGTGCCAGCAGTGAAGTTGGGGGCGACACTGAAGCTTTCTTT
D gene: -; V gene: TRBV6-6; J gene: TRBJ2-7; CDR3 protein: CASSVLSGRDGVEQYF; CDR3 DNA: TGTGCCAGCAGTGTCCTCTCCGGGCGGGACGGCGTCGAGCAGTACTTC
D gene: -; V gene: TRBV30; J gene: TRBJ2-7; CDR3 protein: CAWNLNINSNEQYF; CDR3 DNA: TGTGCCTGGAATTTGAACATTAACTCCAACGAGCAGTACTTC